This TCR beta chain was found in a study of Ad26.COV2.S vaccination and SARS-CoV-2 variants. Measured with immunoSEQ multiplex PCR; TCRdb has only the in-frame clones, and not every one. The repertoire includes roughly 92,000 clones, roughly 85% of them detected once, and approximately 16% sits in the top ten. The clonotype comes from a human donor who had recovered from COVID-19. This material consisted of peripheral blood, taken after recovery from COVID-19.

The CDR3 coding sequence is TGCGCCAGCAGTGGTCTGGGGCGGACCGGGGAGCTGTTTTTT. Protein: CASSGLGRTGELFF. The chain couples TRBV10-1 to TRBJ2-2, with TRBD1 as a possible D gene (5 bases). In germline, CDR1 is WNHNN, CDR2 SYGVQD (reference sequence). V lost 4 bases and J 5 bases, leaving 11 bases between the germline ends. The CDR3 runs 14 residues.